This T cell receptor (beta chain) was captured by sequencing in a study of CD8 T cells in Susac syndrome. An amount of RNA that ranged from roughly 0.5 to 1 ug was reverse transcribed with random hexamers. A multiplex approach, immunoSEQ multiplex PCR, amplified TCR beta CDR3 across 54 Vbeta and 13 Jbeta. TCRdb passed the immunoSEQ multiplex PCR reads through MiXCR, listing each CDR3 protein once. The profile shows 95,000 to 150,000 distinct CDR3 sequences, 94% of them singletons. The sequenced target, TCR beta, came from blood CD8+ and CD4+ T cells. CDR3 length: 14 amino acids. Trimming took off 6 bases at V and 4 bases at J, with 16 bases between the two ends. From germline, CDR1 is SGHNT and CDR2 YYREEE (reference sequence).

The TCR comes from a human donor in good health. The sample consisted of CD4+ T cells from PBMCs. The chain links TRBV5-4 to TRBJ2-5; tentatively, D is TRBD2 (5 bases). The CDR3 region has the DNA TGTGCCAGCAACCGGGAACCATGGGGAGAGACCCAGTACTTC. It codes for CASNREPWGETQYF.